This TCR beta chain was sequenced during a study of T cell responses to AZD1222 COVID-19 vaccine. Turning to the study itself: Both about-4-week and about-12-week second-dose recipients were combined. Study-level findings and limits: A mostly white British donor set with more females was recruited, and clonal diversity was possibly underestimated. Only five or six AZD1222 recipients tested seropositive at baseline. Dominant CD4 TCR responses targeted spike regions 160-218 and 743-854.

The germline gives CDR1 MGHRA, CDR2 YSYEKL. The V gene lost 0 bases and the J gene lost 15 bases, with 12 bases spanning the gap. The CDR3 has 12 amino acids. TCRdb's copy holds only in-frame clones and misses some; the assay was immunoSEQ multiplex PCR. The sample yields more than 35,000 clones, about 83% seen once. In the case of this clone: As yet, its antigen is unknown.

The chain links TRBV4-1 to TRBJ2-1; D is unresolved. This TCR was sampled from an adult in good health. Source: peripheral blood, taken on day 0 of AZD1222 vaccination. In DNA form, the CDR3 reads TGCGCCAGCAGCCAAGACCGAATTAATCGGTTCTTC. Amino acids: CASSQDRINRFF.